The 26 T cell receptor beta chains listed next were all sequenced from one sample in a study of tumor-infiltrating lymphocytes in primary liver carcinoma (dated by TCRdb to the late 2010s). Without any cell sorting, total RNA and DNA were extracted together from around 20-30 mg of bulk tissue using the AllPrep DNA/RNA mini kit. The data were produced on an Illumina HiSeq 2500. Using a constant-region primer and ProtoScript II reverse transcriptase, TCRbeta-specific cDNA was reverse-transcribed from about 460 ng total RNA. Three nested multiplex PCR rounds, following a slightly modified ARM-PCR procedure, were used to build the TCRbeta libraries. Multiplex TRBV1-TRBV30 forward primers and a Cbeta reverse primer were used in the first two PCR rounds, each of which was run for 9 to 11 cycles. TCRdb passed the public sequencing reads through fastp at Q25 and MiXCR, retaining productive beta sequences. Identical CDR3 protein sequences are pooled into one entry, listed with their most common genes and DNA. The sample records about 32,000 distinct CDR3 sequences, approximately 73% of which are singletons. The ten largest clonotypes hold approximately 15% of the sample.

Sequenced sample: liver tumor tissue from sampling region 4. The cell subset or site label here, explained by the study, means: tumor region T4, right-lateral pole. These receptors were obtained from a man in his forties or fifties with primary liver carcinoma and hepatitis B virus infection.

Notes on this clonotype: Because the CDR3 is missing its conserved closing phenylalanine or tryptophan, this is likely a read error. The CDR3 bases are TGTGCCAGCAGCCAAGATTTGGAATCAGGATACACCTCC. Protein: CASSQDLESGYTS. This sequence joins TRBV14 and TRBJ1-2, with D uncertain. Germline CDR1 is SGHDN and CDR2 is FVKESK. The CDR3 contains 13 residues. Deletions cut 0 bases from V and 11 bases from J, with 13 bases between.

This clonotype was observed many times. The gene calls are TRBV28 and TRBJ1-2; D is ambiguous. Looked up from germline, CDR1 is MDHEN and CDR2 is SYDVKM. The CDR3 totals 13 residues. V was cut by 2 bases and J by 5 bases, with 9 bases left in between. The chain's CDR3 is CASSLVQDYGYTF. As DNA, the CDR3 is TGTGCCAGCAGTTTAGTTCAGGATTATGGCTACACCTTC.

This clonotype was observed many times. The chain recombines TRBV9 with TRBJ2-5, with D tentatively TRBD2 (5 bases). The CDR3 sequence is 12 residues long. The germline CDR1 and CDR2 sequences are SGDLS and YYNGEE. V lost 4 bases and J lost 5, with 9 bases in between. The CDR3 spells CASSPGSETQYF. CDR3 in DNA: TGTGCCAGCAGCCCGGGGTCGGAGACCCAGTACTTC.

The gene calls are TRBV11-2 and TRBJ2-6, with D unresolved. The CDR3 sequence is 16 residues long. The V and J ends lost 2 bases and 9 bases respectively, with 17 bases between them. Per the germline V gene, CDR1 is SGHAT and CDR2 is FQNNGV. The CDR3 reads CASSLTPTPPFNVLTF. CDR3 nucleotides: TGTGCCAGCAGCTTAACCCCTACACCACCTTTCAACGTCCTGACTTTC.

The chain employs TRBV12-3 or TRBV12-4 and TRBJ1-1, with D tentatively TRBD1 (5 bases). The CDR3 is made up of 14 amino acids. V was cut by 7 bases and J by 1 base, with 13 bases left in between. This CDR3 reads CASIPGTQNTEAFF. The CDR3 DNA reads TGTGCCAGCATCCCCGGGACGCAGAACACTGAAGCTTTCTTT.

This clonotype has a count of ten or more. A much larger clone sits a single nucleotide away, making a read error possible. V usage is TRBV7-9 and J usage is TRBJ1-4; D is uncertain. From germline, CDR1 is SEHNR and CDR2 FQNEAQ (reference sequence). Trimming shortened V by 0 bases and J by 5 bases, and 7 bases separated the two germline ends. CDR3 length: 14 residues. The CDR3: CASSLAGRNEKLFF. The CDR3 bases are TGTGCCAGCAGCTTAGCTGGCCGGAATGAAAAACTGTTTTTT.

This clonotype was recorded only once. One end of the junction is discordant with germline, which a read error may explain. This chain connects TRBV6-5 to TRBJ2-3; 9 nucleotides align to TRBD2. Germline V gene lookup returns CDR1 MNHEY and CDR2 SVGAGI. The CDR3 sequence is 15 residues long. CDR3 DNA sequence: TGTGCCAGCATCCCAGGACTAGCGAGAACAGATACTCAGTATTTT. Amino acids: CASIPGLARTDTQYF.

As to this clonotype: One end of the junction varies from germline; a read error may be responsible. The rearrangement uses TRBV7-9 and TRBJ2-1, with D uncertain. The CDR3 consists of 14 residues. Germline V gene data show CDR1 as SEHNR and CDR2 as FQNEAQ (reference sequence). Written as DNA, the CDR3 is TGTGCCAGGAGCTCACTCAGACCGGAGCATGAGCAGTTCTTC. It encodes CARSSLRPEHEQFF.

This clonotype has a handful of counts. The chain has TRBV10-3 and TRBJ2-3; D may be TRBD2 (5 bases). Between the trimmed V and J ends, which lost 10 bases and 3 bases, there was a span of 14 bases. Germline CDR1 is ENHRY and CDR2 is SYGVKD. This CDR3 comprises 13 residues. Here the CDR3 reads CATLSSLTDTQYF. As DNA, the CDR3 is TGTGCCACTCTGTCTAGCTTGACAGATACGCAGTATTTT.

This rearrangement joins TRBV6-2 or TRBV6-3 to TRBJ1-5, with TRBD1 identical over 9 bases. The germline gives CDR1 MNHEY, CDR2 SVGEGT. This CDR3 has 13 amino acids. The ends lost 11 bases at V and 9 bases at J; junction bases unmatched: 11. In nucleotides, the CDR3 is TGTGCCGGCGGGGACAGGGCCACGGGGCCCCAGCATTTT. Translation gives CAGGDRATGPQHF.

Only one count was recorded for this clonotype. Sequence at one end of the junction differs from germline and may be a read error. This chain uses TRBV5-6 with TRBJ2-3, with 9 bases lining up with TRBD2. The CDR3 loop spans 14 amino acids. From germline, CDR1 is SGHDT and CDR2 YYEEEE. The CDR3: CASRDSGRTDTQYF. The CDR3 DNA is TGTGCCAGCAGAGATAGCGGGAGAACAGATACACAGTATTTT.

The chain joins TRBV5-5 to TRBJ2-3; 14 bases line up with TRBD2. The CDR3 runs to 17 residues. CDR1 SGHKS and CDR2 YYEKEE come from the germline V gene (reference sequence). CDR3 DNA: TGTGCTAGCGGCCCGACCGGGACTAGCGGGAGTGGAGATACGCAGTATTTT. This encodes CASGPTGTSGSGDTQYF.

The chain joins TRBV12-3 or TRBV12-4 to TRBJ1-5; maybe TRBD1 (5 bases). The CDR3 is made up of 15 amino acids. V dropped 0 bases and J dropped 5 bases, with 11 bases sitting between them. CDR3 amino acids: CASSLAQGPYQPQHF. CDR3 in DNA: TGTGCCAGCAGTTTAGCCCAGGGTCCCTATCAGCCCCAGCATTTT.

This CDR3 reads CAWSTTGLMPQETQYF. CDR3 sequence (DNA): TGTGCCTGGAGTACGACAGGGCTGATGCCCCAAGAGACCCAGTACTTC. The V call is TRBV30, the J call TRBJ2-5; TRBD1 matches 7 bases. Trimming removed 2 bases from V and 1 base from J; junction bases left unmatched: 10. CDR3 length: 16 residues. The germline CDR1 and CDR2 sequences are GTSNPN and SVGIG (reference sequence).

This chain uses TRBV28 with TRBJ2-7; D is uncertain. The CDR3 is made up of 14 amino acids. The germline V gene encodes CDR1 MDHEN and CDR2 SYDVKM. V gave up 3 bases and J gave up 11 bases, with 20 bases separating them. The CDR3 region has the DNA TGTGCCAGCAGTTTCCAGGTAAACTCCTACGACGAGTACTTC. Protein: CASSFQVNSYDEYF.

A word on this clonotype: The junction differs from germline at one of its ends, possibly a read error. The chain has TRBV10-3 and TRBJ2-7; 8 bases are a match to TRBD1. The CDR3 is 15 residues long. CDR1 and CDR2 from the germline V gene are ENHRY and SYGVKD. CDR3 amino acids: CAIRGPGQESYEQYF. The CDR3 region has the DNA TGTGCCATCAGGGGTCCGGGACAGGAATCCTACGAGCAGTATTTC.

The rearrangement uses TRBV30 and TRBJ1-1; D call uncertain. The V end lost 8 bases, the J end lost 6 bases, and 10 bases lay between the germline ends. CDR3 length: 10 residues. The germline CDR1 and CDR2 sequences are GTSNPN and SVGIG (reference sequence). Written as DNA, the CDR3 is TGTGCCCGAAGTGGTGCTGAAGCTTTCTTT. Protein product: CARSGAEAFF.

The J gene is TRBJ2-7, the V gene TRBV6-2 or TRBV6-3; D gene ambiguous. The germline gives CDR1 MNHEY, CDR2 SVGEGT. This CDR3 has 14 residues. The ends were cut back, 5 bases at V and 4 bases at J, with 15 bases in the middle. DNA for the CDR3: TGTGCCAGCAGTGACGCCAAGGGAAGGTACGAGCAGTACTTC. This encodes CASSDAKGRYEQYF.

This clonotype was found many times. J is TRBJ2-1 and V is TRBV2, with TRBD2 matching over 7 bases. In germline, CDR1 is SNHLY, CDR2 FYNNEI. The CDR3 contains 12 residues. The trim removed 8 bases at V and 9 bases at J, leaving 7 bases unmatched. This CDR3 reads CASGPGRVEQFF. CDR3 nucleotide sequence: TGTGCCAGCGGGCCAGGGAGGGTTGAGCAGTTCTTC.

As concerns this clonotype: The CDR3 carries no conserved terminal phenylalanine or tryptophan, so it likely arises from a read error. The CDR3 DNA reads as TGTGCCAACAGATGGGGACTAGCGGGGCTTTATGAGCAGTTCCTC. As protein: CANRWGLAGLYEQFL. The chain is built from TRBV6-1 and TRBJ2-1, with 13 bases aligning to TRBD2. Germline V gene lookup returns CDR1 MNHNS and CDR2 SASEGT. This CDR3 is 15 amino acids long. V lost 10 bases to trimming and J lost 8 bases; unmatched junction nucleotides: 11.

Of note for this clonotype: The junction does not match germline at one end; this may be a read error. The gene calls are TRBV5-4 and TRBJ2-3; 7 bases are shared with TRBD2. Germline V gene data show CDR1 as SGHNT and CDR2 as YYREEE (reference sequence). CDR3 length: 17 residues. This CDR3 is CASSAPGISTGGVTRYF. Written as DNA, the CDR3 is TGTGCCAGCAGCGCCCCCGGGATTAGCACTGGGGGGGTTACGCGGTATTTT.

Concerning this clonotype: Germline and junction disagree at one end, which may indicate a read error. The rearrangement uses TRBV5-1 and TRBJ2-3; weak D call: TRBD1 (5 bases). From germline, CDR1 is SGHRS and CDR2 YFSETQ. CDR3 size: 14 residues. CDR3 nucleotide sequence: TGCACCAGCAGCGTGCCAGGGCTCACAGATACGCAGTATTTT. Amino acids: CTSSVPGLTDTQYF. The full variable domain, completed using reference TRBV5-1 and TRBJ2-3, is KAGVTQTPRYLIKTRGQQVTLSCSPISGHRSVSWYQQTPGQGLQFLFEYFSETQRNKGNFPGRFSGRQFSNSRSEMNVSTLELGDSALYLCTSSVPGLTDTQYFGPGTRLTVL.

In regard to this clonotype: A read error may account for a junction end that differs from germline. This chain joins TRBV5-1 and TRBJ2-7; 8 positions match TRBD2. CDR3 length: 17 residues. CDR1 SGHRS and CDR2 YFSETQ come from the germline V gene. CDR3 bases: TGCGCCAGCAGCTCGGCCGAGGGCGGGAGGCGCCCTTACGAGCAATACTTC. It is translated as CASSSAEGGRRPYEQYF.

This clonotype is a singleton in its sample. A junction end diverges from the germline sequence, so it may reflect a read error. The V call is TRBV10-3, the J call TRBJ1-6; tentative D call: TRBD1 (6 bases). The CDR3 contains 18 residues. Germline loops: CDR1 ENHRY, CDR2 SYGVKD. The CDR3 loop reads CAISGASGGASSNSPLHF. The CDR3 region has the DNA TGTGCTATCAGTGGGGCGAGCGGGGGCGCGTCTAGTAATTCACCCCTCCACTTT.

The chain uses TRBV6-2 or TRBV6-3 and TRBJ2-5; the match to TRBD2 covers 13 bases. V was pared by 6 bases and J by 5 bases, with 15 bases of the junction left unmatched. Germline CDR1 and CDR2: MNHEY and SVGEGT. The CDR3 is 18 amino acids. Here the CDR3 reads CASSHTRRTSGRSETQYF. Written as DNA, the CDR3 is TGTGCCAGCAGCCATACCCGTCGGACTAGCGGGAGAAGCGAGACCCAGTACTTC.

The chain has TRBV11-2 and TRBJ2-3, with 8 bases that match TRBD2. The germline V gene encodes CDR1 SGHAT and CDR2 FQNNGV. V gave up 8 bases and J gave up 2 bases; unmatched junction bases: 18. The CDR3 is 18 residues long. The CDR3 spells CASGEALQRLALTDTQYF. The CDR3, as DNA: TGTGCCAGCGGCGAGGCCCTACAGAGACTAGCGCTCACAGATACGCAGTATTTT. Supplemented by reference TRBV11-2 and TRBJ2-3, the full variable domain reads EAGVAQSPRYKIIEKRQSVAFWCNPISGHATLYWYQQILGQGPKLLIQFQNNGVVDDSQLPKDRFSAERLKGVDSTLKIQPAKLEDSAVYLCASGEALQRLALTDTQYFGPGTRLTVL.